The subject of this entry is one T cell receptor beta chain. Its target is not known. The CDR3 end falls 3 residues outside the read, so it is completed with the germline J gene. The record originates from a study of T cells in women clearing cervical HPV infection. Study in general: No precancer developed; the control's incident HPV16 infection cleared within 12 months.

Study-level points and caveats: TRBV6-7 abundance was lower in cases than controls (0.11% versus 0.16%).

CDR1 is SGHTA and CDR2 is FQGTGA in the germline V gene. The CDR3 length is 12 residues. Assay used: immunoSEQ multiplex PCR; TCRdb lists only in-frame clones, some missing. The sample yields approximately 44,000 clones, of which the top ten take up about 8%. The chain is built from TRBV7-3 and TRBJ1-6, with D maybe TRBD1 (5 bases). This sequence was found in a woman between 18 and 75 years old with a cervical HPV16 infection that either progressed to CIN3+ or cleared (not recorded which). The sample was blood buffy coat. The CDR3 protein is CASSSSGGALHF. The covered CDR3 bases are TGTGCCAGCAGTTCAAGCGGGGGGGCC.